This T cell receptor (beta chain) was retrieved from a study of T-cell memory formation after mild COVID-19. Germline values: CDR1 DFQATT, CDR2 SNEGSKA (reference sequence). This CDR3 is 13 amino acids long. J was trimmed by 4 bases and V by 3 bases; bases with no gene match: 3. General observations from the study: Contracting CD4+ clones were located mainly in CM and EM, and CD8+ clones in EMRA. Still unconfirmed is whether the second-wave clones peaking on day 37 recognized SARS-CoV-2. Balance between CD4 and CD8 was seen in clones contracting day 15 to 85, and a CD4+ lean was seen in later expanders.

This clonotype appeared a few times. Its antigen is unidentified. 5'RACE with constant-segment primers built TCRalpha and TCRbeta cDNA libraries with UMIs. TCRdb re-derived calls from the 5' RACE reads in MiXCR, one entry per CDR3 protein. The table shows about 430,000 distinct CDR3 sequences, with roughly a quarter occurring only once. The chain employs TRBV20-1 and TRBJ2-7, with 10 bases lining up with TRBD2. Specimen: PBMCs or a T cell subset sorted from them (not recorded which). The sequence was collected from an adult woman who had mild COVID-19 (a few samples of this study predate the infection). Cell type and time point are not known. The CDR3 DNA sequence: TGCAGTGCTAGGCCTAGCGGGAGTTACGAGCAGTACTTC. Its translation is CSARPSGSYEQYF.